These T cell receptor beta chains were read from a single sample in a study of T cell repertoires in cytomegalovirus infection. TCRdb used MiXCR to reprocess the reads, holding one entry per CDR3 protein. The sample lists some 920,000 distinct CDR3 sequences; 31% were seen once. No antigens are known for them. The sample in question was cultured CD8+ T cells from PBMCs, obtained from culture after CMV antigen stimulation. These receptor sequences come from a human donor in good health (CMV status not recorded). Some clones in this sample may be carry-over from other donors' samples. Each CDR3 is given with its conserved first and last residue.

CDR3: CASSLEPRDGAFF; J: TRBJ1-1; V: TRBV12-3/TRBV12-4
CDR3: CASSLGQGPPSGELFF; J: TRBJ2-2; V: TRBV7-6
CDR3: CASSTDREELELFF; J: TRBJ2-2; V: TRBV27
CDR3: CASSPGGYEQVF; J: TRBJ2-1; V: TRBV5-6
CDR3: CASSLRAGGETQYF; J: TRBJ2-5; V: TRBV6-5
CDR3: CASSMPGKGDQPQHF; J: TRBJ1-5; V: TRBV19
CDR3: CASSVGHLEGALDEKLFF; J: TRBJ1-4; V: TRBV2
CDR3: CASSQDRPNTGELFF; J: TRBJ2-2; V: TRBV4-3
CDR3: CANSPPTVLTEAFF; J: TRBJ1-1; V: TRBV7-6
CDR3: CASSGEAEQFF; J: TRBJ2-1; V: TRBV5-4
CDR3: CSARSEVSGQPQHF; J: TRBJ1-5; V: TRBV20-1
CDR3: CASSPESGRYPEAFF; J: TRBJ1-1; V: TRBV4-2
CDR3: CASSYSGQVYGYTF; J: TRBJ1-2; V: TRBV6-5
CDR3: CASSLEVVEGEQYF; J: TRBJ2-7; V: TRBV7-6
CDR3: CASSLGQTEETQYF; J: TRBJ2-5; V: TRBV11-1
CDR3: CASSLRPTGGGYGYTF; J: TRBJ1-2; V: TRBV12-3/TRBV12-4
CDR3: CASSYIGDTEAFF; J: TRBJ1-1; V: TRBV6-2/TRBV6-3
CDR3: CASASGDTGELFF; J: TRBJ2-2; V: TRBV7-8
CDR3: CSVVQAPGFSSGANVLTF; J: TRBJ2-6; V: TRBV29-1
CDR3: CASSWTGEQYF; J: TRBJ2-7; V: TRBV6-2/TRBV6-3
CDR3: CANSIDGYYGYTF; J: TRBJ1-2; V: TRBV6-2/TRBV6-3
CDR3: CASSRKLAGGFSEQYF; J: TRBJ2-7; V: TRBV4-1
CDR3: CASGGGQGNLGGYGYTF; J: TRBJ1-2; V: TRBV6-1
CDR3: CASSYSRVNSPLHF; J: TRBJ1-6; V: TRBV6-5
CDR3: CASSIVRDMDEETQYF; J: TRBJ2-5; V: TRBV19
CDR3: CASSPSGGALYNIQYF; J: TRBJ2-4; V: TRBV7-9
CDR3: CASSLKLAGFEQFF; J: TRBJ2-1; V: TRBV7-2
CDR3: CSAKNTQYF; J: TRBJ2-3; V: TRBV20-1
CDR3: CASNLAGRSYNEQFF; J: TRBJ2-1; V: TRBV7-8
CDR3: CSARGTSGVYEQYF; J: TRBJ2-7; V: TRBV20-1
CDR3: CASKVNRRTSNEQFF; J: TRBJ2-1; V: TRBV28
CDR3: CASSLATSGTGELFF; J: TRBJ2-2; V: TRBV7-2
CDR3: CAIRTTELNTEAFF; J: TRBJ1-1; V: TRBV10-3
CDR3: CASSEEDWGGRDQPQHF; J: TRBJ1-5; V: TRBV2
CDR3: CASNGGYGNEQFF; J: TRBJ2-1; V: TRBV25-1
CDR3: CASSYIRGSNEKLFF; J: TRBJ1-4; V: TRBV7-8
CDR3: CSARDRGATRREQFF; J: TRBJ2-1; V: TRBV20-1
CDR3: CASSYSSPQPEKLFF; J: TRBJ1-4; V: TRBV6-5
CDR3: CSAKGPENNEQFF; J: TRBJ2-1; V: TRBV20-1
CDR3: CASSPQDEAFF; J: TRBJ1-1; V: TRBV9
CDR3: CASADSYFTDTQYF; J: TRBJ2-3; V: TRBV27
CDR3: CASSFGQGAIPNEKLFF; J: TRBJ1-4; V: TRBV12-3/TRBV12-4
CDR3: CASSRWPDQPQHF; J: TRBJ1-5; V: TRBV7-2
CDR3: CASSPRTGDYNEQFF; J: TRBJ2-1; V: TRBV9
CDR3: CASSLVGAGTGELFF; J: TRBJ2-2; V: TRBV7-8
CDR3: CATSDRTVQETQYF; J: TRBJ2-5; V: TRBV24-1
CDR3: CATSRRTGTGTSTGANVLTF; J: TRBJ2-6; V: TRBV15
CDR3: CASSYSMAWDEQFF; J: TRBJ2-1; V: TRBV6-5
CDR3: CASSATPRHEQFF; J: TRBJ2-1; V: TRBV12-3/TRBV12-4
CDR3: CASSQGRLVGTEAFF; J: TRBJ1-1; V: TRBV7-6
CDR3: CASSYRVDRTPYEQYF; J: TRBJ2-7; V: TRBV6-5
CDR3: CASSFLLGEQYF; J: TRBJ2-7; V: TRBV7-2
CDR3: CASSYTPYNEQFF; J: TRBJ2-1; V: TRBV6-2/TRBV6-3
CDR3: CASSSDRYNAEAFF; J: TRBJ1-1; V: TRBV7-8
CDR3: CSVDPARNYGYTF; J: TRBJ1-2; V: TRBV29-1
CDR3: CASNKLSGGTDTQYF; J: TRBJ2-3; V: TRBV7-9
CDR3: CASSYTSPGSTYNEQFF; J: TRBJ2-1; V: TRBV6-8
CDR3: CASSYGAPGQGGIAGELFF; J: TRBJ2-2; V: TRBV6-5